Listed below are T cell receptor beta chains from one sample, sequenced in a study of blood T cell repertoires in COVID-19. The assay was immunoSEQ multiplex PCR, and TCRdb's table has in-frame clones only and misses some. The sample contains approximately 100,000 clones, about 87% of which appear only once. The source material was peripheral blood. These receptors were collected from a human donor in a cohort sampled during active or convalescent COVID-19. The CDR3 runs from the conserved cysteine through the conserved F or W. Each record gives: D gene, V gene, J gene, clone size, CDR3 DNA, CDR3 protein. A D gene is named only where the DNA matches it firmly. Rows may omit the clone size; those that give it use once, few, many or a size class.

>TRBD2|TRBV19|TRBJ2-7|-
TGTGCCAGTAGTATGAGGACTAGCGGGGGGGCGGCGGTGACCTACGAGCAGTACTTC
CASSMRTSGGAAVTYEQYF
>-|TRBV6-4|TRBJ1-1|-
TGTGCCAGCAGTGACTCTGAACAGAACACTGAAGCTTTCTTT
CASSDSEQNTEAFF
>-|TRBV11-3|TRBJ2-2|-
TGTGCCAGCAGCTCCTGGACAGGGAGGGCCGGGGAGCTGTTTTTT
CASSSWTGRAGELFF
>-|TRBV4-3|TRBJ2-1|-
TGCGCCAGCAGCCAAGAATTCAGGCGGGTATACAATGAGCAGTTCTTC
CASSQEFRRVYNEQFF
>TRBD1|TRBV29-1|TRBJ1-6|-
TGCAGCGTTAAGACAGGGGGAAATTCACCCCTCCACTTT
CSVKTGGNSPLHF
>TRBD1|TRBV5-1|TRBJ2-5|-
TGCGCCAGCAGCGTAGGGGGCGGAGAGACCCAGTACTTC
CASSVGGGETQYF
>-|TRBV18|TRBJ1-5|-
TGTGCCAGCTCAGATGACTGGGATCAGCCCCAGCATTTT
CASSDDWDQPQHF
>-|TRBV11-3|TRBJ1-2|-
TGTGCCAGCACCCTAGGCGCGGTCGGCGGCTACACCTTC
CASTLGAVGGYTF
>TRBD1|TRBV5-1|TRBJ2-7|-
TGCGCCAGCAGGGACAGGTCACCGGACGAGCAGTACTTC
CASRDRSPDEQYF
>-|TRBV5-1|TRBJ2-7|-
TGCGCCAGCACAGCCGGGGGAGAGCAGTACTTC
CASTAGGEQYF
>-|TRBV4-1|TRBJ1-5|-
TGCGCCAGCAGCCAAGGACAGAATAGCAATCAGCCCCAGCATTTT
CASSQGQNSNQPQHF
>-|TRBV29-1|TRBJ2-5|-
TGCAGCGTTGAAGAACTACAGGGCCAAGAGACCCAGTACTTC
CSVEELQGQETQYF
>TRBD2|TRBV7-2|TRBJ2-5|few
TGTGCCAGCCGGAGACAGGCAGCGGGGGTGACCCGGTTAGAGACCCAGTACTTC
CASRRQAAGVTRLETQYF
>-|TRBV7-2|TRBJ1-2|-
TGTGCCAGCAGCTGGATGAATGTGGGGGCAGGCTATGGCTACACCTTC
CASSWMNVGAGYGYTF
>-|TRBV7-2|TRBJ2-5|-
TGTGCCAGCAGCCTGGGTGGGTCCAGGGCGGGAATCCAAGAGACCCAGTACTTC
CASSLGGSRAGIQETQYF
>-|TRBV10-3|TRBJ1-2|-
TGTGCCATCAGTGATGACCGGGTAGGCTACACCTTC
CAISDDRVGYTF